Below, 28 T cell receptor beta chains from the same sample are listed, as sequenced in a study of a mutant IDH1 vaccine in newly diagnosed glioma. The table came from immunoSEQ multiplex PCR; TCRdb's copy has only in-frame clones and leaves some out. The sample shows about 51,000 clones, about 83% of them seen only once. Described time point: baseline, week 1 (first vaccination visit). Treatment meaning: pre-vaccination baseline after standard-of-care therapy. The source was PBMCs, collected from a glioma patient treated with radiotherapy, temozolomide or both. These TCRs come from a middle-aged woman with glioma.

The chain recombines TRBV2 with TRBJ2-3; D is unclear. Per the germline V gene, CDR1 is SNHLY and CDR2 is FYNNEI. V lost 5 bases and J lost 6, with 12 bases in between. The CDR3 extends over 13 amino acids. The chain's CDR3 is CASSFAQTDTQYF. The CDR3, as DNA: TGTGCCAGCAGTTTCGCCCAGACCGATACGCAGTATTTT.

This chain uses TRBV30 with TRBJ1-2; 7 bases map to TRBD1. The CDR3 covers 14 residues. Germline lookup yields CDR1 GTSNPN and CDR2 SVGIG (reference sequence). V shed 4 bases and J 6 bases; nucleotides not matched to a gene: 11. The CDR3 bases are TGTGCCTGGACTCCTGCAGGGGGGATTCATGGCTACACCTTC. Its protein is CAWTPAGGIHGYTF.

Only one count was recorded for this clone. V is TRBV5-3 and J is TRBJ1-6; unclear D gene. TRBV5-3 is placed among ORFs of uncertain function. The CDR3 spans 13 residues. V dropped 10 bases and J dropped 8 bases, with 16 bases sitting between them. CDR3 sequence reads: CAVPTKVDSPLHF. The CDR3 coding sequence is TGTGCCGTACCTACCAAGGTGGATTCACCCCTCCACTTT.

This clone has a handful of counts. The chain employs TRBV5-6 and TRBJ1-5; no definite D call. Germline-derived CDR1 and CDR2 are SGHDT and YYEEEE. The V and J ends lost 2 bases and 4 bases respectively, with 10 bases between them. This CDR3 has 14 residues. The CDR3 DNA is TGTGCCAGCAGCTTTGGCCCGGGGAATCAGCCCCAGCATTTT. Protein product: CASSFGPGNQPQHF.

The chain couples TRBV9 to TRBJ2-7; D may be TRBD2 (5 bases). Germline CDR1 SGDLS, CDR2 YYNGEE. Trimming stripped 0 bases from V and 4 bases from J, with 14 bases between. CDR3 length equals 15 residues. The CDR3 DNA reads TGTGCCAGCAGCGTAGGAGGAACGGAGGCTTACGAGCAGTACTTC. Translating gives CASSVGGTEAYEQYF.

This chain joins TRBV29-1 and TRBJ2-2, with TRBD1 matching over 8 bases. The CDR3 totals 16 residues. CDR1 SQVTM and CDR2 ANQGSEA come from the germline V gene. Losses at the gene ends were 6 bases for V and 0 bases for J; bases not matched to a gene: 9. CDR3 sequence reads: CSVFFTTGANTGELFF. CDR3 coding DNA: TGCAGCGTATTCTTTACGACAGGGGCGAACACCGGGGAGCTGTTTTTT.

A remark on this clone: The junction does not match germline at one end; this may be a read error. V usage is TRBV5-4 and J usage is TRBJ2-1; D might be TRBD1 or TRBD2, each matching 5 bases. The CDR3 totals 14 residues. CDR1 and CDR2 (germline): SGHNT, YYREEE (reference sequence). The CDR3 DNA is TGTGCCAGCAGCTTGGACGGAACGGGACGGTCAGTAGTCTTC. Translation: CASSLDGTGRSVVF.

The chain combines TRBV2 with TRBJ2-1; possibly TRBD1 for D (6 bases). The V end was cut by 3 bases, the J end by 4 bases, with 10 bases between. CDR1 and CDR2 from the germline V gene are SNHLY and FYNNEI. CDR3 size: 14 residues. CDR3 DNA sequence: TGTGCCAGCAGTGAGCAGGGGCAGTACAATGAGCAGTTCTTC. It codes for CASSEQGQYNEQFF.

V is TRBV7-6 and J is TRBJ1-5; 7 nucleotides agree with TRBD1. V trimming: 5 bases; J trimming: 4 bases; junction bases outside the gene matches: 11. This CDR3 region has 16 residues. Germline values: CDR1 SGHVS, CDR2 FNYEAQ. CDR3 protein: CASSPSQGGRNQPQHF. In nucleotides, the CDR3 is TGTGCCAGCAGCCCCTCCCAAGGGGGCAGAAATCAGCCCCAGCATTTT. Combining the CDR3 with reference TRBV7-6 and TRBJ1-5 gives the whole variable domain GAGVSQSPRYKVTKRGQDVALRCDPISGHVSLYWYRQALGQGPEFLTYFNYEAQQDKSGLPNDRFSAERPEGSISTLTIQRTEQRDSAMYRCASSPSQGGRNQPQHFGDGTRLSIL.

The chain links TRBV9 to TRBJ2-1; D ambiguous. CDR3 length: 14 residues. Trimming pared 0 bases from V and 7 bases from J, leaving 11 bases between. CDR1 SGDLS and CDR2 YYNGEE come from the germline V gene. The CDR3 coding sequence is TGTGCCAGCAGCGTAGAGTCCCTGGTGAATGAGCAGTTCTTC. This encodes CASSVESLVNEQFF.

The chain has TRBV6-5 and TRBJ1-6, with TRBD1 matching 10 bases. Germline CDR1 reads MNHEY; CDR2 reads SVGAGI. The junction had 0 bases not matched to a gene; V was cut back by 4 bases and J by 6 bases. The CDR3 covers 14 residues. The CDR3 nucleotides read TGTGCCAGCAGTTGGACAGGGGGTAATTCACCCCTCCACTTT. This sequence encodes CASSWTGGNSPLHF.

This clone was picked up a small number of times. The CDR3 loop reads CSVSDRDGYTF. The CDR3 nucleotides read TGCAGTGTTTCGGACAGGGACGGCTACACCTTC. The chain recombines TRBV20-1 with TRBJ1-2, with TRBD1 matching 8 bases. The V and J ends lost 7 bases and 8 bases, in that order; junction bases with no gene match: 6. The CDR3 is 11 amino acids. CDR1 DFQATT and CDR2 SNEGSKA come from the germline V gene (reference sequence).

The rearrangement joins TRBV7-8 to TRBJ1-1; TRBD1 agrees at 12 bases. CDR1 is SGHVS, CDR2 FQNEAQ, per germline. V was clipped by 6 bases and J by 1 base; unmatched bases: 9. This CDR3 region has 17 residues. For the CDR3, the DNA is TGTGCCAGCAGTTTACCGGGACAGGGGGCGCGGAACACTGAAGCTTTCTTT. This gives the protein CASSLPGQGARNTEAFF.

V gene TRBV6-4 combines with J gene TRBJ1-1; D possibly corresponds to TRBD1 (6 bases). The CDR3 is 13 amino acids. V lost 7 bases and J 7 bases, leaving 16 bases between the germline ends. Germline V gene lookup returns CDR1 MRHNA and CDR2 SNTAGT. In nucleotides, the CDR3 is TGTGCCAGCACCCCGGACCAAGGGGGTGAAGCTTTCTTT. Amino acid sequence: CASTPDQGGEAFF.

This clone was seen only once. J is TRBJ2-7 and V is TRBV27; no reliable D call. There are 14 residues in the CDR3. The ends were cut back, 4 bases at V and 2 bases at J, with 12 bases in the middle. The germline gives CDR1 MNHEY, CDR2 SMNVEV (reference sequence). This CDR3 reads CASSSVSGAYEQYF. The CDR3 region has the DNA TGTGCCAGCAGTTCTGTCTCTGGGGCCTACGAGCAGTACTTC.

This clone was picked up a small number of times. The V and J genes are TRBV2 and TRBJ1-2; D gene ambiguous. V shed 6 bases and J shed 2 bases, with 10 bases lying between them. Germline-derived CDR1 and CDR2 are SNHLY and FYNNEI. The CDR3 is made up of 13 amino acids. CDR3 bases: TGTGCCAGCAGGATGAACGGGAACTATGGCTACACCTTC. Translated: CASRMNGNYGYTF.

The J gene is TRBJ1-1, the V gene TRBV19; TRBD1 might be the D (5 bases). CDR1 and CDR2 from the germline V gene are LNHDA and SQIVND (reference sequence). The germline V and J ends were trimmed by 0 bases and 1 base, with 9 bases remaining between them. This CDR3 region has 15 residues. The CDR3 nucleotides read TGTGCCAGTAGTATAGAAAACAGGAGGAACACTGAAGCTTTCTTT. Its translation: CASSIENRRNTEAFF.

The J gene is TRBJ1-5, the V gene TRBV25-1; no clear D. The CDR3 runs to 13 residues. Germline-derived CDR1 and CDR2 are MGHDK and SYGVNS. V lost 3 bases and J lost 9, with 12 bases in between. This CDR3 is CASSETPSGPQHF. DNA of the CDR3: TGTGCCAGCAGTGAGACACCGTCGGGGCCCCAGCATTTT.

The CDR3 here is CASSFTAPGNTIYF. In DNA form, the CDR3 reads TGTGCCAGCAGTTTTACGGCGCCCGGAAACACCATATATTTT. V gene TRBV28 combines with J gene TRBJ1-3; D is uncertain. There are 14 residues in the CDR3. Trimming removed 3 bases from V and 4 bases from J, with 10 bases in between. Germline lookup yields CDR1 MDHEN and CDR2 SYDVKM.

This chain joins TRBV29-1 and TRBJ1-3; D possibly corresponds to TRBD1 (5 bases). The germline V gene has CDR1 SQVTM and CDR2 ANQGSEA. The ends were cut back, 7 bases at V and 3 bases at J, with 19 bases in the middle. The CDR3 is 15 residues long. CDR3: CSGGMVGGVGNTIYF. The CDR3 nucleotides are TGCAGCGGAGGAATGGTGGGAGGGGTTGGAAACACCATATATTTT. The full variable domain, rest sourced from reference TRBV29-1 and TRBJ1-3, is SAVISQKPSRDICQRGTSLTIQCQVDSQVTMMFWYRQQPGQSLTLIATANQGSEATYESGFVIDKFPISRPNLTFSTLTVSNMSPEDSSIYLCSGGMVGGVGNTIYFGEGSWLTVV.

This chain uses TRBV28 with TRBJ1-1, with a weak D call TRBD1 (5 bases). The V gene's germline CDR1 is MDHEN and CDR2 SYDVKM. CDR3 length: 14 residues. The germline V and J ends were trimmed by 3 bases and 7 bases, with 15 bases remaining between them. CDR3 sequence (DNA): TGTGCCAGCAGTTTCCGGGGCCGCGGAAGTGAAGCTTTCTTT. As protein: CASSFRGRGSEAFF.

The gene calls are TRBV5-1 and TRBJ1-2; D possibly corresponds to TRBD1 (6 bases). There are 14 residues in the CDR3. Deletions cut 0 bases from V and 5 bases from J, with 11 bases between. Germline lookup yields CDR1 SGHRS and CDR2 YFSETQ. This chain's CDR3 is CASSLAGGAYGYTF. CDR3 coding DNA: TGCGCCAGCAGCTTGGCGGGGGGCGCTTATGGCTACACCTTC.

The chain links TRBV6-5 to TRBJ1-2; no firm D call. The V end was cut by 2 bases, the J end by 5 bases, with 12 bases between. This CDR3 has 14 residues. CDR1 MNHEY and CDR2 SVGAGI come from the germline V gene. The CDR3 here is CASSYGAGKYGYTF. Written as DNA, the CDR3 is TGTGCCAGCAGTTACGGCGCAGGAAAGTATGGCTACACCTTC.

The chain uses TRBV4-1 and TRBJ1-6, with D hard to call. Per the germline V gene, CDR1 is MGHRA and CDR2 is YSYEKL. V lost 3 bases, J lost 0 bases, and 9 bases lay in between. This CDR3 contains 16 residues. The CDR3 loop is CASSQAASSYNSPLHF. CDR3 nucleotide sequence: TGCGCCAGCAGCCAGGCGGCTAGCTCCTATAATTCACCCCTCCACTTT.

J is TRBJ2-2 and V is TRBV11-2; 11 bases are shared with TRBD1. After removal of 5 bases from V and 5 bases from J, the junction contained 7 bases not matched to a gene. The CDR3 covers 16 residues. CDR1 and CDR2 from the germline V gene are SGHAT and FQNNGV. CDR3 nucleotide sequence: TGTGCCAGCAGCCCTCGGACAGGGGGCTCAACCGGGGAGCTGTTTTTT. It encodes CASSPRTGGSTGELFF.

The chain recombines TRBV27 with TRBJ1-1, with D perhaps TRBD1 (5 bases). V was shortened by 0 bases and J by 2 bases, with 10 bases between the two germline ends. CDR3 length equals 15 residues. In germline, CDR1 is MNHEY, CDR2 SMNVEV (reference sequence). The CDR3 spells CASSLSEGVNTEAFF. Written as DNA, the CDR3 is TGTGCCAGCAGTTTATCGGAAGGGGTTAACACTGAAGCTTTCTTT.

The chain links TRBV19 to TRBJ2-7; 7 nucleotides line up with TRBD2. The CDR3 totals 13 residues. In germline, CDR1 is LNHDA, CDR2 SQIVND (reference sequence). V trimming: 7 bases; J trimming: 2 bases; junction bases outside the gene matches: 5. CDR3 DNA: TGTGCCAGTACCGGGACTAATCCCTACGAGCAGTACTTC. It codes for CASTGTNPYEQYF.

The rearrangement links TRBV5-1 to TRBJ1-1; D gene uncertain. V shed 1 base and J shed 1 base, with 14 bases lying between them. CDR3 length: 16 residues. CDR1 and CDR2 (germline): SGHRS, YFSETQ. The CDR3 sequence: CASSLTPTDSNTEAFF. The CDR3 DNA reads TGCGCCAGCAGCTTGACCCCGACGGACTCGAACACTGAAGCTTTCTTT.